The 23 T cell receptor beta chains in this list originate from one sample, sequenced in a study of blood T cell repertoires in COVID-19. This table comes from immunoSEQ multiplex PCR, and its TCRdb copy is limited to in-frame clones, with some not included. The sample lists hundreds of thousands of clones, just over 85% occurring once. The sample taken for sequencing was peripheral blood. The receptor source for this set is a woman aged 30 to 39 with active or convalescent COVID-19.

This clone was seen just once. This rearrangement joins TRBV30 to TRBJ1-1; 9 nucleotides match TRBD1. Germline V CDR1 and CDR2: GTSNPN, SVGIG (reference sequence). CDR3 length: 13 residues. Unmatched junction bases numbered 6, after V lost 5 bases and J lost 5 bases. For the CDR3, the DNA is TGTGCCTGGCACGGGACAGGGAGGACTGAAGCTTTCTTT. This codes for CAWHGTGRTEAFF.

V usage is TRBV11-2 and J usage is TRBJ1-4, with 9 bases aligning to TRBD1. Germline assignment: CDR1 SGHAT and CDR2 FQNNGV. With 5 bases clipped from V and 8 bases from J, the junction kept 15 bases outside the gene matches. The CDR3 has 17 residues. The CDR3 sequence is CASSPRLGQGIGEKLFF. The CDR3 DNA is TGTGCCAGCAGCCCACGACTCGGACAGGGGATAGGAGAAAAACTGTTTTTT. The entire variable domain, with the rest obtained from reference TRBV11-2 and TRBJ1-4, is as follows: EAGVAQSPRYKIIEKRQSVAFWCNPISGHATLYWYQQILGQGPKLLIQFQNNGVVDDSQLPKDRFSAERLKGVDSTLKIQPAKLEDSAVYLCASSPRLGQGIGEKLFFGSGTQLSVL.

V gene TRBV30 combines with J gene TRBJ2-3; D unresolved. Trimming took 2 bases from V and 5 from J, leaving 5 bases between them. Germline CDR1 and CDR2: GTSNPN and SVGIG (reference sequence). The CDR3 loop spans 11 amino acids. The CDR3 is CAWSFLDTQYF. The CDR3, as DNA: TGTGCCTGGAGTTTTCTAGATACGCAGTATTTT.

This sequence joins TRBV15 and TRBJ2-7; 10 positions match TRBD2. The germline CDR1 and CDR2 sequences are LNHNV and YYDKDF (reference sequence). The CDR3 covers 16 residues. J was trimmed by 3 bases and V by 1 base; bases with no gene match: 6. The CDR3 region is CATSRAISGGYYEQYF. CDR3 DNA sequence: TGTGCCACCAGCAGAGCTATTAGCGGGGGGTACTACGAGCAGTACTTC. The full variable domain, in which reference TRBV15 and TRBJ2-7 provide the parts outside the CDR3, is DAMVIQNPRYQVTQFGKPVTLSCSQTLNHNVMYWYQQKSSQAPKLLFHYYDKDFNNEADTPDNFQSRRPNTSFCFLDIRSPGLGDTAMYLCATSRAISGGYYEQYFGPGTRLTVT.

This chain's CDR3 is CATSDLQGSGNTIYF. As DNA, the CDR3 is TGTGCCACCAGTGATTTACAGGGGTCTGGAAACACCATATATTTT. This chain connects TRBV24-1 to TRBJ1-3, with TRBD1 matching over 7 bases. The ends lost 1 base at V and 1 base at J; junction bases unmatched: 0. Germline V CDR1 and CDR2: KGHDR, SFDVKD. The CDR3 is made up of 15 amino acids.

The count of this clone is one. The chain combines TRBV2 with TRBJ2-5; TRBD1 matches 10 bases. The CDR3 has 13 amino acids. With V trimmed by 8 bases and J by 4 bases, 4 bases remained unmatched. Germline V CDR1 and CDR2: SNHLY, FYNNEI. The CDR3 sequence: CASSDRGVETQYF. The CDR3 DNA reads as TGTGCCAGCTCGGACAGGGGGGTAGAGACCCAGTACTTC.

The genes are TRBV5-5 and TRBJ2-5; 13 nucleotides agree with TRBD2. The germline V gene has CDR1 SGHKS and CDR2 YYEKEE (reference sequence). The trim removed 0 bases at V and 4 bases at J, leaving 6 bases unmatched. This CDR3 is 17 amino acids long. The CDR3 reads CASSLGTSGRFPETQYF. The CDR3, as DNA: TGTGCCAGCAGCTTGGGGACTAGCGGGAGATTTCCAGAGACCCAGTACTTC.

The gene calls are TRBV6-2 or TRBV6-3 and TRBJ1-1; no definite D call. Trimming cost V 4 bases and J 5 bases, with 14 bases left between them. There are 14 residues in the CDR3. Germline loops: CDR1 MNHEY, CDR2 SVGEGT. CDR3 nucleotides: TGTGCCAGCAGTTCAGCTGGGAGAAGGACTGAAGCTTTCTTT. This codes for CASSSAGRRTEAFF.

The V call is TRBV27, the J call TRBJ2-7; 10 bases are shared with TRBD1. Unmatched junction bases numbered 11, after V lost 6 bases and J lost 3 bases. This CDR3 is 16 amino acids long. Germline-derived CDR1 and CDR2 are MNHEY and SMNVEV (reference sequence). The CDR3 DNA follows: TGTGCCAGCAGCTTAGGTTGGGACAGGGGTATCTACGAGCAGTACTTC. It encodes CASSLGWDRGIYEQYF.

The V call is TRBV19, the J call TRBJ1-5; D possibly corresponds to TRBD1 (5 bases). Trimming stripped 6 bases from V and 0 bases from J, with 15 bases between. Per the germline V gene, CDR1 is LNHDA and CDR2 is SQIVND (reference sequence). This CDR3 has 16 amino acids. CDR3 amino acids: CASRGGEVNSNQPQHF. For the CDR3, the DNA is TGTGCCAGTAGGGGGGGGGAAGTAAATAGCAATCAGCCCCAGCATTTT. Full variable domain (rest looked up from reference TRBV19 and TRBJ1-5): DGGITQSPKYLFRKEGQNVTLSCEQNLNHDAMYWYRQDPGQGLRLIYYSQIVNDFQKGDIAEGYSVSREKKESFPLTVTSAQKNPTAFYLCASRGGEVNSNQPQHFGDGTRLSIL.

This chain uses TRBV6-1 with TRBJ1-5; D might be TRBD1 (5 bases). The length of the CDR3 is 16 residues. From germline, CDR1 is MNHNS and CDR2 SASEGT. Trimming removed 3 bases at V and 7 bases at J, with 19 bases between. CDR3 in DNA: TGTGCCAGCAGTGAGGCGGGGGGGACCTATTGGCAGCCCCAGCATTTT. It codes for CASSEAGGTYWQPQHF.

This clone was counted only a few times. V and J are TRBV5-1 and TRBJ1-2; D gene unclear. Germline values: CDR1 SGHRS, CDR2 YFSETQ. Trimming stripped 6 bases from V and 8 bases from J, with 23 bases between. CDR3 length: 15 amino acids. Here the CDR3 DNA reads TGCGCCAGCAAACCCACCGGGGTGGGGTTCTACGGCTACACCTTC. Its translation is CASKPTGVGFYGYTF.

This clone was seen a handful of times. The gene calls are TRBV5-1 and TRBJ1-3; D gene unclear. Per germline, CDR1 SGHRS and CDR2 YFSETQ. V was clipped by 4 bases and J by 0 bases, with 11 bases between them. CDR3 length equals 15 residues. The chain's CDR3 is CASSLPRSSGNTIYF. The DNA for the CDR3 is TGCGCCAGCAGCCTCCCTAGGAGCTCTGGAAACACCATATATTTT.

This sequence joins TRBV3-1 (or the pseudogene TRBV3-2) and TRBJ2-5; 7 bases are a match to TRBD1. V dropped 1 base and J dropped 2; count of bases not matched to a gene: 4. The CDR3 consists of 15 residues. The germline CDR1 and CDR2 sequences are LGHDT and YNNKEL (reference sequence). The DNA of the CDR3 is TGTGCCAGCAGCCAAGGGCCAGGGGGTCAAGAGACCCAGTACTTC. Protein: CASSQGPGGQETQYF.

This clone was found once. The chain couples TRBV6-5 to TRBJ2-5; TRBD2 agrees at 11 bases. The V and J ends lost 5 bases and 2 bases, in that order; junction bases with no gene match: 4. The CDR3 is made up of 15 amino acids. Germline values: CDR1 MNHEY, CDR2 SVGAGI. CDR3 protein: CASSLLAGEQETQYF. CDR3 coding DNA: TGTGCCAGCAGTCTACTAGCGGGGGAGCAAGAGACCCAGTACTTC.

The chain carries TRBV4-1 and TRBJ1-2; no clear D. Trimming removed 0 bases from V and 5 bases from J, with 10 bases in between. This CDR3 has 14 residues. The germline V gene encodes CDR1 MGHRA and CDR2 YSYEKL. For the CDR3, the DNA is TGCGCCAGCAGCCAAGATATGCGGAGTTATGGCTACACCTTC. This translates into CASSQDMRSYGYTF.

This rearrangement joins TRBV27 to TRBJ1-2; tentatively, D is TRBD1 (5 bases). Per germline, CDR1 MNHEY and CDR2 SMNVEV (reference sequence). The CDR3 contains 14 residues. V lost 4 bases, J lost 4 bases, and 13 bases lay in between. The CDR3 DNA is TGTGCCAGCAGTTGGAACGGGGGGGGCTATGGCTACACCTTC. Its translation is CASSWNGGGYGYTF.

The chain links TRBV19 to TRBJ1-1, with a weak D call TRBD1 (6 bases). V dropped 6 bases and J dropped 9 bases, with 14 bases sitting between them. CDR1 LNHDA and CDR2 SQIVND come from the germline V gene (reference sequence). The CDR3 runs to 12 residues. CDR3 sequence: CASRDTGLKAFF. In DNA form, the CDR3 reads TGTGCCAGTAGAGATACAGGGTTAAAAGCTTTCTTT.

The chain employs TRBV2 and TRBJ1-4, with 9 nucleotides matching TRBD1. The CDR3 is made up of 15 amino acids. Trimming cost V 3 bases and J 7 bases; bases outside gene matches: 6. Germline CDR1 reads SNHLY; CDR2 reads FYNNEI. The CDR3 reads CASSEGTGRGEKLFF. The DNA for the CDR3 is TGTGCCAGCAGTGAGGGGACAGGGCGCGGTGAAAAACTGTTTTTT.

This clone was picked up one time. CDR3 nucleotide sequence: TGCGCCAGCAGCTTGCAGGTCGGAAAAGGGAGATTTGGCACTGAAGCTTTCTTT. It is translated as CASSLQVGKGRFGTEAFF. This rearrangement joins TRBV5-1 to TRBJ1-1; D is undetermined. The CDR3 totals 18 residues. Trimming left V 1 base short and J 4 bases short, with 23 bases between. CDR1 SGHRS and CDR2 YFSETQ come from the germline V gene.

V and J are TRBV10-1 and TRBJ2-7; D is unclear. In germline, CDR1 is WNHNN, CDR2 SYGVQD (reference sequence). The CDR3 consists of 13 residues. The V end was cut by 0 bases, the J end by 7 bases, with 10 bases between. CDR3: CASSESRGNEQYF. CDR3 sequence (DNA): TGCGCCAGCAGTGAGTCCCGAGGAAATGAGCAGTACTTC.

This chain links TRBV3-1 (or the pseudogene TRBV3-2) with TRBJ2-7; 10 bases align to TRBD2. The CDR3 is 15 residues long. Germline V gene sequence: CDR1 LGHDT, CDR2 YNNKEL (reference sequence). The junction had 6 bases not matched to a gene; V was cut back by 1 base and J by 6 bases. The CDR3 sequence is CASSQGTSGLAEQYF. Here the CDR3 DNA reads TGTGCCAGCAGCCAAGGGACTAGCGGTTTGGCCGAGCAGTACTTC.

The V and J genes are TRBV25-1 and TRBJ1-2, with 8 bases that match TRBD1. This CDR3 has 13 residues. The V segment lost 4 bases and the J segment 4 bases; nucleotides outside the gene matches: 2. The V gene's germline CDR1 is MGHDK and CDR2 SYGVNS. The CDR3 loop reads CASSGTGPYGYTF. In nucleotides, the CDR3 is TGTGCCAGCAGTGGGACAGGGCCCTATGGCTACACCTTC.